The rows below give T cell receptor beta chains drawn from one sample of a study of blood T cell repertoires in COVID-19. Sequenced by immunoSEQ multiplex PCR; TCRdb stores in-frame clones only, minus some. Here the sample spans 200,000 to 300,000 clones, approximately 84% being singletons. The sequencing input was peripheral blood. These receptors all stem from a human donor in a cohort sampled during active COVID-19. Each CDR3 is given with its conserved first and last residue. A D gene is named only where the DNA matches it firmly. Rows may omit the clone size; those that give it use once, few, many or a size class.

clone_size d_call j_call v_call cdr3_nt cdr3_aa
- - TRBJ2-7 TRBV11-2 TGTGCCAGCAGCCCAGGGGAACACTACGAGCAGTACTTC CASSPGEHYEQYF
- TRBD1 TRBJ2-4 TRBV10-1 TGCGCCAGCAGCCCCTCAGGGGGCCTGGGAGCCAAAAACATTCAGTACTTC CASSPSGGLGAKNIQYF
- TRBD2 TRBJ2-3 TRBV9 TGTGCCAGCAGCGTAAGCGGGGCGGGTACAGATACGCAGTATTTT CASSVSGAGTDTQYF
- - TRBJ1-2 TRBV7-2 TGTGCCAGCAGCTTTCGGTTCGCTCCTCCGGTGAACTATGGCTACACCTTC CASSFRFAPPVNYGYTF
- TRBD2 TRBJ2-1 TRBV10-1 TGCGCCAGCAGTGAGTCCGGGAGGTCGTACAATGAGCAGTTCTTC CASSESGRSYNEQFF
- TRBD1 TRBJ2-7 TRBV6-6 TGTGCCAGCAGATCGGACAGGCCCTCCTACGAGCAGTACTTC CASRSDRPSYEQYF
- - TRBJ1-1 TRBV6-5 TGTGCCAGCAAGGTTGGGGCAGGTCACACTGAAGCTTTCTTT CASKVGAGHTEAFF
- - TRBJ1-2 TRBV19 TGTGCCAGTAGTATGGATTACGGACAATTTAACTATGGCTACACCTTC CASSMDYGQFNYGYTF
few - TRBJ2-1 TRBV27 TGTGCCAGCAGCCGCTGGGGGGCGGGAGTTTTTGATGAGCAGTTCTTC CASSRWGAGVFDEQFF
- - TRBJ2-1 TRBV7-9 TGTGCCAGCAGATCCAACAATGAGCAGTTCTTC CASRSNNEQFF
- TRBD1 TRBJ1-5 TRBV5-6 TGTGCCAGCAGCCCTAGGGGGCGAAACAATCAGCCCCAGCATTTT CASSPRGRNNQPQHF
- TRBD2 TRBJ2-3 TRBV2 TGTGCCAGCATACGGGAGGGGCGGGGGTTCACAGATACGCAGTATTTT CASIREGRGFTDTQYF
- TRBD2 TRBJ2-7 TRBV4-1 TGCGCCAGCAGCCAAGAGTCTAGCGGGATTAACGAGCAGTACTTC CASSQESSGINEQYF
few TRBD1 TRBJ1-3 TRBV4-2 TGTGCCAGCAGCCAGGAGACCGGGACAGGGGGGACTGGAAACACCATATATTTT CASSQETGTGGTGNTIYF
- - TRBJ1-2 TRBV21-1 TGTGCCAGCAGCAAAGCCACACAGGGGGCCGGCGGCTACACCTTC CASSKATQGAGGYTF
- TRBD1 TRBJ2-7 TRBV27 TGTGCCAGCAGCGTCGGGACAGCCTACGAGCAGTACTTC CASSVGTAYEQYF
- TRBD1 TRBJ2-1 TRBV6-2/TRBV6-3 TGTGCCAGCAGTCCGATTGAACTAGGGACAGGGTCCGGGAATGAGCAGTTCTTC CASSPIELGTGSGNEQFF
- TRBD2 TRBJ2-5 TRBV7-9 TGTGCCAGCAGCTGGGGACTAGCGGGGGGAGAGACCCAGTACTTC CASSWGLAGGETQYF
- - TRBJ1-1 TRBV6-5 TGTGCCAGCAGGATACAGAGGGACACTGAAGCTTTCTTT CASRIQRDTEAFF
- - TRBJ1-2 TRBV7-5 TGTGCCAGAAGCTTAGGGCAGGGGCCGAACTATGGCTACACCTTC CARSLGQGPNYGYTF
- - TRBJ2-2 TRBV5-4 TGTGCCAGCAGCCTTCCTCTGCCGGGGGTGAGCGGGGAGCTGTTTTTT CASSLPLPGVSGELFF
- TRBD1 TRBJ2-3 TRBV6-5 TGTGCCAGCCAGGGGACAGTAAGCACAGATACGCAGTATTTT CASQGTVSTDTQYF
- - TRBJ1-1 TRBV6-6 TGTGCCAGCAGTAGAGGTATGAACACTGAAGCTTTCTTT CASSRGMNTEAFF
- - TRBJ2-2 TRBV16 TGTGCCAGCAGCCAATCCCGTACCGGGGAGCTGTTTTTT CASSQSRTGELFF
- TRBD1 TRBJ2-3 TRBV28 TGTGCCAGCAGGCTTGGCCGGGACAGGGGTACAGATACGCAGTATTTT CASRLGRDRGTDTQYF
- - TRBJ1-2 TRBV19 TGTGCCAGTAGTACAAAACGTGGAGCTAACTATGGCTACACCTTC CASSTKRGANYGYTF
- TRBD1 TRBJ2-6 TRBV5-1 TGCGCCAGCAGCTTTGGGTCGTTAGACAGGGTTCCTGGGGCCAACGTCCTGACTTTC CASSFGSLDRVPGANVLTF
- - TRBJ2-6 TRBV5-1 TGCGCCAGCAGCTTGGCCTGGAGGGGGCCTGGGGCCAACGTCCTGACTTTC CASSLAWRGPGANVLTF
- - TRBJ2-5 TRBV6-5 TGTGCCAGTCGGAGTTTTCAGGAGACCCAGTACTTC CASRSFQETQYF
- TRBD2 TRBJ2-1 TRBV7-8 TGTGCCAGCAGCCCAACCGGGACTAGCGGGAGAAATGAGCAGTTCTTC CASSPTGTSGRNEQFF
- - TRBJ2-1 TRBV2 TGTGCCAGCAGTGGAGTTTTAGGAGTATCCTACAATGAGCAGTTCTTC CASSGVLGVSYNEQFF
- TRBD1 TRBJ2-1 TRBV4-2 TGTGCCAGCAGCCACTACAGGGGTTCCGACACTGAGCAGTTCTTC CASSHYRGSDTEQFF
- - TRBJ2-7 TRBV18 TGTGCCAGCTCAAAGAGGGGGTCCGAAGGAGAGCAGTACTTC CASSKRGSEGEQYF
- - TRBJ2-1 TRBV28 TGTGCCAGCAGTTTTTTCCCGACAGGTGAAAATGAGCAGTTCTTC CASSFFPTGENEQFF
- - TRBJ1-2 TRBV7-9 TGTGCCAGCAGCCCCGACGACGGGAACTATGGCTACACCTTC CASSPDDGNYGYTF
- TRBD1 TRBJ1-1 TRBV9 TGTGCCAGCAGCGTAGATACAGGGGGTTTGAACACTGAAGCTTTCTTT CASSVDTGGLNTEAFF
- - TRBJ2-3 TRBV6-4 TGTGCCAGCTGGGGACTTGGCAAAGATACGCAGTATTTT CASWGLGKDTQYF
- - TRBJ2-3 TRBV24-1 TGTGCCACCAGTGATTTGAACGACAAAATAGTCTGGGATACGCAGTATTTT CATSDLNDKIVWDTQYF
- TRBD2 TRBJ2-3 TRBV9 TGTGCCAGCAGCATTAGCGGGACCACAGATACGCAGTATTTT CASSISGTTDTQYF
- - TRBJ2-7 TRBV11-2 TGTGCCAGCAGCTGGGAAGAGGGCTACGAGCAGTACTTC CASSWEEGYEQYF
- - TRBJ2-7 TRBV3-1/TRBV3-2 TGTGCCAGCAGCCGGGGGGTCCATGGGCCATACGAGCAGTACTTC CASSRGVHGPYEQYF